Following are 32 T cell receptor beta chains from one sample sequenced in a study of T cell repertoires in cytomegalovirus infection. The antigens these receptors bind are not known. TCRdb reanalysed the reads using MiXCR and keeps one entry per CDR3 protein. The table lists 450,000 to 650,000 distinct CDR3 sequences, approximately 40% of them singletons. The sample consisted of cultured PBMCs, taken from culture after CMV antigen stimulation. These receptors were collected from a human donor in good health (CMV status not recorded). Some clones in this sample may be carry-over from other donors' samples.

This clonotype was observed a handful of times. The rearrangement joins TRBV7-2 to TRBJ1-6; the D gene is possibly TRBD1 (5 bases). Germline CDR1 is SGHTA and CDR2 is FQGNSA. The CDR3 is 14 amino acids. V lost 1 base and J 10 bases, leaving 11 bases between the germline ends. The CDR3 DNA sequence: TGTGCCAGCAGCTTAGGGGGCCGGGAGTCACCCCTCCACTTT. Translated: CASSLGGRESPLHF.

The chain links TRBV7-9 to TRBJ1-6; D gene uncertain. V was clipped by 3 bases and J by 11 bases, with 8 bases between them. Germline CDR1 and CDR2: SEHNR and FQNEAQ (reference sequence). The CDR3 totals 12 residues. CDR3: CASSFDTPPLHF. The CDR3, as DNA: TGTGCCAGCAGCTTCGACACGCCACCCCTCCACTTT.

The J gene is TRBJ1-2, the V gene TRBV20-1, with TRBD1 matching 8 bases. The V and J ends lost 4 bases and 1 base, in that order; junction bases with no gene match: 8. The germline V gene encodes CDR1 DFQATT and CDR2 SNEGSKA (reference sequence). The CDR3 contains 15 residues. The CDR3, as DNA: TGCAGTGCTACCCCGGGACAGGTGATTAACTATGGCTACACCTTC. It yields the protein CSATPGQVINYGYTF.

The rearrangement joins TRBV5-6 to TRBJ2-3; 8 nucleotides line up with TRBD2. CDR3 size: 15 residues. Germline CDR1 reads SGHDT; CDR2 reads YYEEEE. With V trimmed by 2 bases and J by 4 bases, 6 bases remained unmatched. The CDR3: CASSLYGGAADTQYF. The CDR3 DNA is TGTGCCAGCAGCTTATACGGGGGGGCCGCAGATACGCAGTATTTT.

The chain links TRBV27 to TRBJ1-1; 10 bases are shared with TRBD1. The CDR3 length is 14 residues. V gave up 7 bases and J gave up 5 bases; unmatched junction bases: 7. The germline V gene encodes CDR1 MNHEY and CDR2 SMNVEV (reference sequence). The CDR3 nucleotides are TGTGCCAGCACCAAGACAGGGGGCATTACTGAAGCTTTCTTT. Encoded protein: CASTKTGGITEAFF.

V gene TRBV7-2 combines with J gene TRBJ2-7; 7 bases map to TRBD1. This CDR3 has 17 residues. The germline gives CDR1 SGHTA, CDR2 FQGNSA. Trimming cost V 5 bases and J 4 bases; bases outside gene matches: 17. In DNA form, the CDR3 reads TGTGCCAGCAGCCCGAGACAGGGCCCAGGACGACAATACGAGCAGTACTTC. Its translation: CASSPRQGPGRQYEQYF.

The chain links TRBV6-5 to TRBJ1-1; possible D gene TRBD1, 6 bases. Germline loops: CDR1 MNHEY, CDR2 SVGAGI. The length of the CDR3 is 15 residues. Between the trimmed V and J ends, which lost 8 bases and 0 bases, there was a span of 16 bases. The CDR3 sequence: CASLAPGGMNTEAFF. CDR3 nucleotides: TGTGCCAGCTTGGCGCCTGGGGGCATGAACACTGAAGCTTTCTTT.

The V call is TRBV6-1, the J call TRBJ2-2, with 15 nucleotides matching TRBD2. The CDR3 loop spans 18 amino acids. The V gene end was trimmed by 5 bases and the J gene end by 6 bases; junction bases not matched to a gene: 10. The germline gives CDR1 MNHNS, CDR2 SASEGT. The CDR3 sequence is CASSSGLAGGPGSGELFF. CDR3 DNA: TGTGCCAGCAGTTCCGGACTAGCGGGAGGGCCTGGGTCCGGGGAGCTGTTTTTT.

The chain uses TRBV7-2 and TRBJ2-5; possible D gene TRBD2, 6 bases. Germline CDR1 is SGHTA and CDR2 is FQGNSA. This CDR3 contains 17 residues. The ends were cut back, 4 bases at V and 6 bases at J, with 24 bases in the middle. CDR3 protein: CASSSSGRGRTGKTQYF. CDR3 bases: TGTGCCAGCAGCTCAAGCGGGCGGGGCCGAACGGGAAAGACCCAGTACTTC.

This clonotype showed up just a few times. The J gene is TRBJ1-1, the V gene TRBV5-6; D may be TRBD1 (5 bases). Trimming removed 3 bases at V and 1 base at J, with 10 bases between. This CDR3 has 14 amino acids. Germline CDR1 SGHDT, CDR2 YYEEEE. In DNA form, the CDR3 reads TGTGCCAGCAGCTCAGGGTGGGGGAACACTGAAGCTTTCTTT. This gives the protein CASSSGWGNTEAFF.

The rearrangement joins TRBV6-2 or TRBV6-3 to TRBJ2-5; 12 bases align to TRBD2. CDR3 length: 14 amino acids. The germline V gene encodes CDR1 MNHEY and CDR2 SVGEGT. V was pared by 6 bases and J by 5 bases, with 4 bases of the junction left unmatched. The CDR3 nucleotides are TGTGCCAGCAGCAGGACTAGCGGGAAGGAGACCCAGTACTTC. Its protein product is CASSRTSGKETQYF.

The rearrangement links TRBV4-2 to TRBJ2-2, with a possible D match to TRBD2 (6 bases). Germline-derived CDR1 and CDR2 are LGHNA and YNFKEQ. The CDR3 length is 16 residues. V lost 3 bases and J 5 bases, leaving 16 bases between the germline ends. The CDR3 here is CASSQGLGEGTGELFF. CDR3 bases: TGTGCCAGCAGCCAGGGACTGGGGGAAGGGACCGGGGAGCTGTTTTTT.

The chain couples TRBV6-8 to TRBJ2-3, with 14 nucleotides matching TRBD2. Germline V gene sequence: CDR1 MNHGY, CDR2 SAAAGT. Trimming took 1 base from V and 1 from J; bases not matched to a gene: 4. CDR3 size: 18 residues. The CDR3 region has the DNA TGTGCCAGCAGTTACTTAGGGACTAGCGGGGGTCGCACAGATACGCAGTATTTT. Its protein product is CASSYLGTSGGRTDTQYF.

The genes are TRBV12-3 or TRBV12-4 and TRBJ2-7; TRBD1 might be the D (6 bases). V shed 8 bases and J shed 3 bases, with 17 bases lying between them. This CDR3 region has 14 residues. CDR3 sequence reads: CASSLTGTDYEQYF. CDR3 nucleotide sequence: TGTGCCAGCTCGCTGACAGGAACCGACTACGAGCAGTACTTC.

The rearrangement links TRBV5-1 to TRBJ2-7, with a weak D call TRBD2 (5 bases). Trimming took off 0 bases at V and 5 bases at J, with 15 bases between the two ends. CDR1 and CDR2 (germline): SGHRS, YFSETQ. The CDR3 extends over 15 amino acids. CDR3 DNA sequence: TGCGCCAGCAGCTTGGGAGCGGCCGCCTGGGACGAGCAGTACTTC. Protein sequence: CASSLGAAAWDEQYF.

This chain joins TRBV10-3 and TRBJ1-1; no reliable D call. Germline values: CDR1 ENHRY, CDR2 SYGVKD. This CDR3 is built from 12 residues. The V end was cut by 8 bases, the J end by 1 base, with 8 bases between. This chain's CDR3 is CAIAHQNTEAFF. In DNA form, the CDR3 reads TGTGCCATCGCTCACCAGAACACTGAAGCTTTCTTT.

This clonotype was counted a few times. The chain uses TRBV5-1 and TRBJ2-3, with D perhaps being TRBD1 or TRBD2 (5 bases each). The CDR3 runs 15 residues. Trimming took 3 bases from V and 2 from J, leaving 13 bases between them. Per germline, CDR1 SGHRS and CDR2 YFSETQ. The CDR3 is CASSWAGANTDTQYF. In DNA form, the CDR3 reads TGCGCCAGCAGCTGGGCCGGGGCGAACACAGATACGCAGTATTTT.

The chain joins TRBV6-1 to TRBJ2-2; the match to TRBD1 covers 8 bases. Losses at the gene ends were 2 bases for V and 6 bases for J; bases not matched to a gene: 5. The germline V gene has CDR1 MNHNS and CDR2 SASEGT. The CDR3 totals 15 residues. The CDR3 region is CASSEPGDRSGELFF. In DNA form, the CDR3 reads TGTGCCAGCAGTGAACCTGGGGACAGGTCCGGGGAGCTGTTTTTT.

The genes are TRBV6-2 or TRBV6-3 and TRBJ2-1; 9 bases match TRBD2. J lost 3 bases, V lost 6 bases, and 9 bases had no gene match. The CDR3 runs 16 residues. Germline V gene sequence: CDR1 MNHEY, CDR2 SVGEGT. The CDR3: CASSIGREGIYNEQFF. As DNA, the CDR3 is TGTGCCAGCAGCATCGGGCGGGAGGGGATCTACAATGAGCAGTTCTTC.

The chain employs TRBV7-2 and TRBJ2-1; D might be TRBD1 (6 bases). CDR1 is SGHTA, CDR2 FQGNSA, per germline. The length of the CDR3 is 18 residues. The V end was cut by 2 bases, the J end by 0 bases, with 17 bases between. The CDR3 nucleotides are TGTGCCAGCAGCTTAAGATGGGGGCCGGATCCCTCCTACAATGAGCAGTTCTTC. This codes for CASSLRWGPDPSYNEQFF.

The chain employs TRBV7-9 and TRBJ2-2; D not resolved. Trimming removed 11 bases at V and 0 bases at J, with 7 bases between. The CDR3 loop spans 12 amino acids. CDR1 is SEHNR, CDR2 FQNEAQ, per germline (reference sequence). DNA for the CDR3: TGTGCCGGGATTACGAACACCGGGGAGCTGTTTTTT. Translated: CAGITNTGELFF.

As regards this clonotype: With a much larger clone just one base away, this may be a read error. The gene calls are TRBV7-2 and TRBJ1-1; D unclear. CDR3 size: 14 residues. Germline lookup yields CDR1 SGHTA and CDR2 FQGNSA. The CDR3 sequence: CASSLGGLVTEALF. The CDR3 DNA sequence: TGTGCCAGCAGCTTAGGGGGTCTTGTCACTGAAGCTTTGTTT.

This clonotype was observed many times. The J gene is TRBJ1-1, the V gene TRBV7-8; D is possibly TRBD1 (6 bases). The germline CDR1 and CDR2 sequences are SGHVS and FQNEAQ. The CDR3 is 12 residues long. Trimming stripped 5 bases from V and 3 bases from J, with 7 bases between. DNA of the CDR3: TGTGCCAGCAGCCCAGGGGACACTGAAGCTTTCTTT. This sequence encodes CASSPGDTEAFF.

In its sample, this clonotype was seen a few times. The chain uses TRBV2 and TRBJ1-1; weak D call: TRBD1 (6 bases). The CDR3 loop spans 12 amino acids. V was clipped by 8 bases and J by 3 bases, with 10 bases between them. Looked up from germline, CDR1 is SNHLY and CDR2 is FYNNEI. In DNA form, the CDR3 reads TGTGCCAGCGGCAGGGGTTACACTGAAGCTTTCTTT. This translates into CASGRGYTEAFF.

This clonotype came up many times. This sequence joins TRBV7-2 and TRBJ2-7; D is perhaps TRBD1 (6 bases). V was shortened by 1 base and J by 5 bases, with 12 bases between the two germline ends. The CDR3 extends over 14 amino acids. Germline V CDR1 and CDR2: SGHTA, FQGNSA. CDR3 amino acids: CASSLGGPRNEQYF. CDR3 in DNA: TGTGCCAGCAGCTTAGGGGGGCCTAGGAACGAGCAGTACTTC.

The CDR3 loop is CASSLFGVRGNGYTF. CDR3 in DNA: TGTGCCAGCAGTTTATTTGGAGTCAGGGGGAATGGCTACACCTTC. The chain combines TRBV27 with TRBJ1-2, with 7 positions matching TRBD1. Germline values: CDR1 MNHEY, CDR2 SMNVEV (reference sequence). V trimming: 1 base; J trimming: 6 bases; junction bases outside the gene matches: 8. There are 15 residues in the CDR3.

The DNA of the CDR3 is TGTGCCAGCAGCTTAGATTCTAGCGGGAGCTTAAACATTCAGTACTTC. This gives the protein CASSLDSSGSLNIQYF. V is TRBV11-2 and J is TRBJ2-4, with 10 bases identical to TRBD2. V trimming: 0 bases; J trimming: 6 bases; junction bases outside the gene matches: 5. CDR3 length: 16 residues. Per germline, CDR1 SGHAT and CDR2 FQNNGV.

This clonotype showed up just a few times. The chain recombines TRBV12-3 or TRBV12-4 with TRBJ2-3, with D tentatively TRBD1 (6 bases). The CDR3 totals 14 residues. Deletions cut 6 bases from V and 6 bases from J, with 16 bases between. The CDR3 protein is CASRPRAQGDTQYF. The CDR3, as DNA: TGTGCCAGCAGGCCCCGGGCCCAGGGGGATACGCAGTATTTT.

This clonotype was seen only a few times. V usage is TRBV13 and J usage is TRBJ2-3; 8 nucleotides match TRBD2. The germline gives CDR1 PRHDT, CDR2 FYEKMQ (reference sequence). Trimming at V came to 5 bases and at J to 3 bases, leaving 4 bases not matched to a gene. This CDR3 has 14 amino acids. The CDR3 here is CASSRGGYTDTQYF. DNA of the CDR3: TGTGCCAGCAGCCGCGGGGGGTATACAGATACGCAGTATTTT.

This clonotype has only a few counts. The V gene is TRBV20-1, the J gene TRBJ2-3; tentatively, D is TRBD2 (6 bases). From germline, CDR1 is DFQATT and CDR2 SNEGSKA (reference sequence). The CDR3 runs 13 residues. V lost 3 bases, J lost 1 base, and 8 bases lay in between. CDR3 sequence: CSARASGTDTQYF. The CDR3 DNA follows: TGCAGTGCTAGGGCTAGCGGCACAGATACGCAGTATTTT.

The J gene is TRBJ1-5, the V gene TRBV20-1, with 12 positions matching TRBD1. Germline V lookup: CDR1 DFQATT, CDR2 SNEGSKA (reference sequence). This CDR3 is built from 16 residues. With 5 bases clipped from V and 7 bases from J, the junction kept 12 bases outside the gene matches. The CDR3 DNA follows: TGCAGTGCTGGGTTGGGGACAGGGGGCTATGAGCAGCCCCAGCATTTT. Encoded protein: CSAGLGTGGYEQPQHF.

The chain employs TRBV20-1 and TRBJ2-1; D is possibly TRBD2 (5 bases). CDR1 and CDR2 (germline): DFQATT, SNEGSKA (reference sequence). The CDR3 is 15 residues long. The ends were cut back, 3 bases at V and 2 bases at J, with 14 bases in the middle. The CDR3 reads CSASDWVSAYNEQFF. The CDR3 nucleotides read TGCAGTGCTAGCGATTGGGTTAGCGCCTACAATGAGCAGTTCTTC.